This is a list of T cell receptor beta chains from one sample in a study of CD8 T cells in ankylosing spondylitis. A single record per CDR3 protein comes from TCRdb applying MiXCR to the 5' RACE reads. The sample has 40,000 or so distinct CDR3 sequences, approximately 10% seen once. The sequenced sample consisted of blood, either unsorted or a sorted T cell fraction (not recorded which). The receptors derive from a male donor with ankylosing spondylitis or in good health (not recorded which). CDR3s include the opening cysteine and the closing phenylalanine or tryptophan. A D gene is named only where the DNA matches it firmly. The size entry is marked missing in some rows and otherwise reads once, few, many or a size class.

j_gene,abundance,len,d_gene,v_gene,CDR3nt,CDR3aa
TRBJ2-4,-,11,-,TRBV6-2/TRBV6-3,TGTGCCAGCAGTTACCTTACCATTCAGTACTTC,CASSYLTIQYF
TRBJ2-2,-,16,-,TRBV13,TGTGCCAGCAGCCCCCCTCACAGCTACTACACCGGGGAGCTGTTTTTT,CASSPPHSYYTGELFF
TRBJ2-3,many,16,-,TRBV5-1,TGCGCCAGCAGCTTGGGGGGGGCGGGAGCCCCAGATACGCAGTATTTT,CASSLGGAGAPDTQYF
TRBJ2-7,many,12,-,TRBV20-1,TGCAGTGCTAGAACTATTTCCTACGAGCAGTACTTC,CSARTISYEQYF
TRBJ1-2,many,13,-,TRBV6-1,TGTGCCAGCGGAAAGAGGGAGAACTATGGCTACACCTTC,CASGKRENYGYTF
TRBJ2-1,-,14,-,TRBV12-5,TGTGCTAGTGGTTCGGGCAGGGAGGTCAATGAGCAGTTCTTC,CASGSGREVNEQFF
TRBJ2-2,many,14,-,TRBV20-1,TGCAGTGCTAGATTGGGGGGAGGCGCCGGGGAGCTGTTTTTT,CSARLGGGAGELFF
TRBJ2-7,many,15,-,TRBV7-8,TGTGCCAGCAGCTTAGCAGGGGGAGGGTCCTACGAGCAGTACTTC,CASSLAGGGSYEQYF
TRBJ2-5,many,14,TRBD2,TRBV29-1,TGCAGCGGGGGACTAGCGGGAGTCCAAGAGACCCAGTACTTC,CSGGLAGVQETQYF
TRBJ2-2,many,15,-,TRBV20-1,TGCAGTGCTAGAGTATGGACTGGCAACACCGGGGAGCTGTTTTTT,CSARVWTGNTGELFF
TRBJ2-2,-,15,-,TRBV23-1,TGCGCCAGCAGTCAGTGTTGGGGGCGGACCGGGGAGCTGTTTTTT,CASSQCWGRTGELFF
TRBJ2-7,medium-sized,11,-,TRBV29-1,TGCAGCGTTGGTATGGACTACGAGCAGTACTTC,CSVGMDYEQYF
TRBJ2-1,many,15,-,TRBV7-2,TGTGCCAGCAGCTTGATAGGCCAGGGGCTGAGTGAGCAGTTCTTC,CASSLIGQGLSEQFF
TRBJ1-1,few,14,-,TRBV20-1,TGCAGTGCTAGAGATTTGAAAGTTCAGTCTGAAGCTTTCTTT,CSARDLKVQSEAFF
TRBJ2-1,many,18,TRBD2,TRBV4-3,TGCGCCAGCAGCCTCGCCGGGACTAGCGGGAGGGCCGGGAATGAGCAGTTCTTC,CASSLAGTSGRAGNEQFF
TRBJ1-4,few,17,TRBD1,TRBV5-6,TGTGCCAGCAGCCGTGCCCGGGACAGACTCGAGGATGAAAAACTGTTTTTT,CASSRARDRLEDEKLFF
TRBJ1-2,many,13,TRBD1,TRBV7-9,TGTGCCAGCAGCTTAGACGCAGGGGGCGGCTACACCTTC,CASSLDAGGGYTF
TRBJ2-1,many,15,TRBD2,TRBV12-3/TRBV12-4,TGTGCCAGCAGAGGGACTAGCGGAGCCCTTATCGAGCAGTTCTTC,CASRGTSGALIEQFF
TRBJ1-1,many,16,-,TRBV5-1,TGCGCCAGCAGCTTGGATCCGGGGGGTTCGAACACTGAAGCTTTCTTT,CASSLDPGGSNTEAFF
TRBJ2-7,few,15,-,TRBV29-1,TGCAGCGTTGATGGGGGCGGTCCAGGGTCCTACGAGCAGTACTTC,CSVDGGGPGSYEQYF
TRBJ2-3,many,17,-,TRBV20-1,TGCAGTGCTAGAAGGGGCGCGGGACTCCCTAGCACAGATACGCAGTATTTT,CSARRGAGLPSTDTQYF